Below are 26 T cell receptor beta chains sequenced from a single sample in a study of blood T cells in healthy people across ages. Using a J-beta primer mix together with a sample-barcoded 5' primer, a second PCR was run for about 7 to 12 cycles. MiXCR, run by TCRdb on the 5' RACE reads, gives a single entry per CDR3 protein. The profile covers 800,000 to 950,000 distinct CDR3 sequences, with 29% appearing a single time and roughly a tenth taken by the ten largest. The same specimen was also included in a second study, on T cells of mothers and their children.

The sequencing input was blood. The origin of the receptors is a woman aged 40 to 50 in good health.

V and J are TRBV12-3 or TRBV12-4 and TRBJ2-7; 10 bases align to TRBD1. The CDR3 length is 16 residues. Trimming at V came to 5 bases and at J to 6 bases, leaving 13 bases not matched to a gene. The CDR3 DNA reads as TGTGCCAGCAGTGAGACAGGGGGCCGTATTCGTGGCGAGCAGTACTTC. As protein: CASSETGGRIRGEQYF.

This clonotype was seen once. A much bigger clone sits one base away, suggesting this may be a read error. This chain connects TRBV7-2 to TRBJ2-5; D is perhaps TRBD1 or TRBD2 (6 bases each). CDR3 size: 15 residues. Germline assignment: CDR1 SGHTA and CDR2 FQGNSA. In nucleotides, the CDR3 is TGTGCCGGCAGCCCACAGGGAGGCGGGCAAGAGACCCAGTACTTC. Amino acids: CAGSPQGGGQETQYF.

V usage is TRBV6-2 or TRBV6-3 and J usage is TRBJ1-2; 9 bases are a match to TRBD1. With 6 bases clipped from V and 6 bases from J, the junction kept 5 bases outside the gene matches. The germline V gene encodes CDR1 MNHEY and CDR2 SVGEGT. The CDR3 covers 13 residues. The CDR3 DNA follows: TGTGCCAGCAGATTACAGGGGGCCGATGGCTACACCTTC. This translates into CASRLQGADGYTF.

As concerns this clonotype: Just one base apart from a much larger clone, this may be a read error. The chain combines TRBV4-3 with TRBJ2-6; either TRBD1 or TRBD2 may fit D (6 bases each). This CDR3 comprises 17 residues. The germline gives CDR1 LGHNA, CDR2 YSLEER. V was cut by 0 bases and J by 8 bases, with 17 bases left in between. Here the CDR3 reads CASSQDDWIGGTNVLTF. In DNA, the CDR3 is TGCGCCAGCAGCCAAGACGACTGGATAGGGGGGACCAACGTCCTGACTTTC.

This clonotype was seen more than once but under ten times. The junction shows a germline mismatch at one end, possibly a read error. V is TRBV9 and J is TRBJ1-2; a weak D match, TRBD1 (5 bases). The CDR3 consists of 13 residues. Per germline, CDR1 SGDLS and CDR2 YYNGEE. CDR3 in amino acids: CASSVGTGYDYTF. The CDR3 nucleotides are TGTGCCAGCAGCGTCGGGACGGGATATGACTACACCTTC.

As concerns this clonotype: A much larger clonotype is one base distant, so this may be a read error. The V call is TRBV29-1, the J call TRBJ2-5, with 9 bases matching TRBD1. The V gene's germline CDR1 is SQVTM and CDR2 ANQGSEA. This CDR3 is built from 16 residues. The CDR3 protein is CSVEPPGTGWGETLYF. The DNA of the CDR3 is TGCAGCGTTGAGCCCCCAGGGACAGGGTGGGGGGAGACCCTGTACTTC.

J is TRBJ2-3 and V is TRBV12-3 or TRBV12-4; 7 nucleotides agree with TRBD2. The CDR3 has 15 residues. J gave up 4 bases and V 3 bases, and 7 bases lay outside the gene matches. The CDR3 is CASSFPLAAPDTQYF. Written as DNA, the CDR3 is TGTGCCAGCAGTTTCCCCCTAGCGGCACCAGATACGCAGTATTTT.

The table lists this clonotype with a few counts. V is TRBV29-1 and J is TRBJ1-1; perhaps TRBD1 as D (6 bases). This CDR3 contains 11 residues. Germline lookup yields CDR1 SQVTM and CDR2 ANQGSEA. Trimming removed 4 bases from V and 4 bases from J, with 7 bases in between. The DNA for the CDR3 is TGCAGCGTTGTAGGGGGCACTGAAGCTTTCTTT. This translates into CSVVGGTEAFF.

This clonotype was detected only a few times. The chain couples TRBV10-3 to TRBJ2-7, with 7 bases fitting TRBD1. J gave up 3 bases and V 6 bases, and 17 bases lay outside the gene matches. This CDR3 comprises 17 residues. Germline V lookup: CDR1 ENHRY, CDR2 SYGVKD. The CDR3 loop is CAISDPKLTGVDYEQYF. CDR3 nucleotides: TGTGCCATCAGCGACCCCAAGCTCACAGGGGTTGACTACGAGCAGTACTTC.

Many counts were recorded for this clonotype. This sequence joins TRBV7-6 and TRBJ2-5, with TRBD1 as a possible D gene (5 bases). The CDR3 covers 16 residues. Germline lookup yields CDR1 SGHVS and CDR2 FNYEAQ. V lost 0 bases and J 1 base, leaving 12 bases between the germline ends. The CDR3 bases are TGTGCCAGCAGCTTAGCGCAGGGCAATACCCAAGAGACCCAGTACTTC. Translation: CASSLAQGNTQETQYF.

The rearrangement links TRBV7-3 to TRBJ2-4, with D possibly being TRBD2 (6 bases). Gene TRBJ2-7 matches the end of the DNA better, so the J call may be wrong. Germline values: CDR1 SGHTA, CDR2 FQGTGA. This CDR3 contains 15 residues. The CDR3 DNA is TGTGCCAGCAGCTTAATGGCGGGGACCGCCTACGAGCAGTACTTC. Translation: CASSLMAGTAYEQYF.

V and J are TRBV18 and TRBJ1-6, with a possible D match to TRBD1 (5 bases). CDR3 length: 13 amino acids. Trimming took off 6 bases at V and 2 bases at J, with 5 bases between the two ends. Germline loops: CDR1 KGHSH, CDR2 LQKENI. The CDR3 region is CASSDTYNSPLHF. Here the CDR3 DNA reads TGTGCCAGCTCGGACACCTATAATTCACCCCTCCACTTT.

CDR3 sequence: CASYEGYRYTEAFF. CDR3 bases: TGCGCCAGCTACGAGGGGTATCGGTACACTGAAGCTTTCTTT. This sequence joins TRBV5-1 and TRBJ1-1; weak D call: TRBD1 (5 bases). Germline V gene sequence: CDR1 SGHRS, CDR2 YFSETQ. This CDR3 contains 14 residues. The V end was cut by 7 bases, the J end by 3 bases, with 16 bases between.

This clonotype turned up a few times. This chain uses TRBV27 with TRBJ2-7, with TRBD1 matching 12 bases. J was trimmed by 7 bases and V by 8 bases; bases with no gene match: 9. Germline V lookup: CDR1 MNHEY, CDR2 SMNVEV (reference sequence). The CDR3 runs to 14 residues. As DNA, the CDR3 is TGTGCCAGCCAGCCGGGACAGGGGGCTGGAGAGCAGTACTTC. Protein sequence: CASQPGQGAGEQYF.

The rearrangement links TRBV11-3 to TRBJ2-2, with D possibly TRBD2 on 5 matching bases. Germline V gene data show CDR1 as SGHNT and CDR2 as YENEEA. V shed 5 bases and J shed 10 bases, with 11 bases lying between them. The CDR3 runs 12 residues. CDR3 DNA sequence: TGTGCCAGCAGCATTTCGGAGGCGGAGCTGTTTTTT. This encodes CASSISEAELFF.

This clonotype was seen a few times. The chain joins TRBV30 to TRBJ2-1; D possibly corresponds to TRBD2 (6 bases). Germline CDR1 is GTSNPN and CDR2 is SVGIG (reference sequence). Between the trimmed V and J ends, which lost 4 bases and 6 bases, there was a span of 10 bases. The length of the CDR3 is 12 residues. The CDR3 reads CAWKGGVNEQFF. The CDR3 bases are TGTGCCTGGAAGGGCGGGGTCAATGAGCAGTTCTTC.

The CDR3 DNA follows: TGTGCCAACACCCTAACAGGGACGAACACTGAAGCTTTCTTT. Its translation is CANTLTGTNTEAFF. V gene TRBV12-3 or TRBV12-4 combines with J gene TRBJ1-1, with D possibly matching TRBD1 (6 bases). The V gene lost 10 bases and the J gene lost 1 base, with 16 bases spanning the gap. The CDR3 contains 14 residues.

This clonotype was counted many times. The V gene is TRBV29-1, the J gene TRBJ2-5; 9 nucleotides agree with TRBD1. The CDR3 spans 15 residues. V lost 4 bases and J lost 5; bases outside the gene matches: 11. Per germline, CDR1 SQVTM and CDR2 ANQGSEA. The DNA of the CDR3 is TGCAGCGTTGCCCGGAGACAGGGGGGGTCGGAGACCCAGTACTTC. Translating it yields CSVARRQGGSETQYF.

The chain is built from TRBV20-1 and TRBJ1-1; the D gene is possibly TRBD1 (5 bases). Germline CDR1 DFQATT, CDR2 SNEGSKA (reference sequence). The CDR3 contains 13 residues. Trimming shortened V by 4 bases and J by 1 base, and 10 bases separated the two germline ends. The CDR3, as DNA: TGCAGTGCTATAGGACACAGGAACACTGAAGCTTTCTTT. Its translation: CSAIGHRNTEAFF.

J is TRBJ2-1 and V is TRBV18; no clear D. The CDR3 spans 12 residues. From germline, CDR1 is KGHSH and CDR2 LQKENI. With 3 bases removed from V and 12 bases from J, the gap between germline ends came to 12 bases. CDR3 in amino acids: CASSPPGLGQFF. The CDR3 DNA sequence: TGTGCCAGCTCACCTCCGGGTCTAGGGCAGTTCTTC.

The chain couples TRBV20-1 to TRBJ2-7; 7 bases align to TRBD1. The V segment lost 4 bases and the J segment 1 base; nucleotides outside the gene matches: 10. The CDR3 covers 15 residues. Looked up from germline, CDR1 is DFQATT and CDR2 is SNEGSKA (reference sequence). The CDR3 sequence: CSANRGQANSYEQYF. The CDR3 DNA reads TGCAGTGCTAATCGAGGACAGGCGAATTCCTACGAGCAGTACTTC.

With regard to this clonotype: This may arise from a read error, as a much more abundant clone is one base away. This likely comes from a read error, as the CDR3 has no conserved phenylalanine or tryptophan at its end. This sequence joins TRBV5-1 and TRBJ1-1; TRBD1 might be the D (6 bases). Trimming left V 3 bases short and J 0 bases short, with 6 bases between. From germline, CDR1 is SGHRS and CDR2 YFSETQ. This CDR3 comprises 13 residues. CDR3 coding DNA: TGCGCCAGCAGCTGGACAGTGAACACTGAAGCTTTCTTG. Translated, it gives CASSWTVNTEAFL.

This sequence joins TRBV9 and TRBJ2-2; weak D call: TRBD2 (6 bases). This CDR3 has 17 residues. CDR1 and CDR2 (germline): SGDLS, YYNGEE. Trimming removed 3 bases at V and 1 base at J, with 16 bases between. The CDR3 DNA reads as TGTGCCAGCAGCGACCCCTCGGGAGAGGGGAACACCGGGGAGCTGTTTTTT. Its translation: CASSDPSGEGNTGELFF.

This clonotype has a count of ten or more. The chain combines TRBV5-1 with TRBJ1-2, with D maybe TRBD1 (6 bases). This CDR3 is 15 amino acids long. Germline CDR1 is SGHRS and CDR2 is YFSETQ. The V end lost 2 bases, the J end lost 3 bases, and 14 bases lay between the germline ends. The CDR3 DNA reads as TGCGCCAGCAGCTTACAGGGTCCATTGGACTATGGCTACACCTTC. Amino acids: CASSLQGPLDYGYTF.

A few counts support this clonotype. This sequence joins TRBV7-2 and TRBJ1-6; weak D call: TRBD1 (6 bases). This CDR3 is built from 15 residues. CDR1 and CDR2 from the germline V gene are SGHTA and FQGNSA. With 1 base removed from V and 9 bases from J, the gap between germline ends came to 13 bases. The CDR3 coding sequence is TGTGCCAGCAGCTTAGAAACAGGGTCGGCTTCACCCCTCCACTTT. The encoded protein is CASSLETGSASPLHF.

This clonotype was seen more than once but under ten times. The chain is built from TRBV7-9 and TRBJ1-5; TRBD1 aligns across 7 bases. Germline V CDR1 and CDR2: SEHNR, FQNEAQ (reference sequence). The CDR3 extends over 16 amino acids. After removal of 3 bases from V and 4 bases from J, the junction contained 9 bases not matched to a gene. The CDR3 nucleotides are TGTGCCAGCAGCTTCCAACAGGGGAGCATAAATCAGCCCCAGCATTTT. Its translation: CASSFQQGSINQPQHF.